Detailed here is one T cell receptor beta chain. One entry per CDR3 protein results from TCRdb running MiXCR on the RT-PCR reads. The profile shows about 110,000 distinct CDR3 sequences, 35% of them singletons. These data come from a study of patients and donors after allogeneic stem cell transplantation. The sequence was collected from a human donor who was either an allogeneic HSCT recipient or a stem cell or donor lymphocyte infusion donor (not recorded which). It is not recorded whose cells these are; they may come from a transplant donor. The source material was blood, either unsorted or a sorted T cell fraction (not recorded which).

The CDR3 protein is CASSFAGGPNQPQHF. CDR3 nucleotides: TGTGCCAGCAGCTTCGCAGGTGGCCCCAATCAGCCCCAGCATTTT. The V gene is TRBV7-2, the J gene TRBJ1-5; no definite D call. The CDR3 totals 15 residues. V dropped 3 bases and J dropped 3 bases, with 12 bases sitting between them. Germline V gene lookup returns CDR1 SGHTA and CDR2 FQGNSA. Using reference TRBV7-2 and TRBJ1-5 for the parts outside the CDR3, the full variable domain is GAGVSQSPSNKVTEKGKDVELRCDPISGHTALYWYRQSLGQGLEFLIYFQGNSAPDKSGLPSDRFSAERTGGSVSTLTIQRTQQEDSAVYLCASSFAGGPNQPQHFGDGTRLSIL.